This TCR beta chain was captured in a study of CD8 T cells in Susac syndrome. The length of the CDR3 is 16 residues. Germline V lookup: CDR1 MNHNS, CDR2 SASEGT. Trimming pared 4 bases from V and 5 bases from J, leaving 18 bases between. Reverse transcription of roughly 0.45 to 1 ug RNA used random hexamers. TCRdb passed the immunoSEQ multiplex PCR reads through MiXCR, listing each CDR3 protein once. Among about 280,000 distinct CDR3 sequences listed, roughly 81% were seen once. The rearrangement links TRBV6-1 to TRBJ1-5, with D unresolved. The TCR comes from a human donor with multiple sclerosis. The sample comprised CD8+ T cells from PBMCs. The chain's CDR3 is CASSAHGTRVDQPQHF. The CDR3, as DNA: TGTGCCAGCAGTGCACACGGTACACGTGTCGATCAGCCCCAGCATTTT.